One and the same sample provided the 24 T cell receptor beta chains below, sequenced in a study of chemoradiotherapy in HPV16-positive cancers (dated by TCRdb to 2022 to 2024). The library was generated by the immunoSEQ multiplex PCR assay. Here the immuneACCESS table is served through TCRdb, limited to in-frame sequences with V and J called. Missing clones are a known gap in these copies; in checked studies unresolved V genes cover under half, and the rest lacks a known reason. For this sample there are 20,000 or so clones; around 87% appear just once. 2% to 2.5% of the sample comes from the top ten. The material was blood, obtained from a patient who underwent chemoradiotherapy. Source of these receptors: a human donor with HPV-associated anogenital cancer.

The V call is TRBV5-1, the J call TRBJ2-3; D not certain. The ends were cut back, 5 bases at V and 6 bases at J, with 10 bases in the middle. CDR1 and CDR2 from the germline V gene are SGHRS and YFSETQ. The CDR3 has 12 residues. CDR3 residues: CASRSDGDTQYF. The CDR3 bases are TGCGCCAGCAGATCCGACGGCGATACGCAGTATTTT.

V gene TRBV2 combines with J gene TRBJ2-2, with 7 bases lining up with TRBD2. CDR1 is SNHLY, CDR2 FYNNEI, per germline. The CDR3 runs 14 residues. The V segment lost 4 bases and the J segment 1 base; nucleotides outside the gene matches: 0. In DNA, the CDR3 is TGTGCCAGCAGTGCTAGCGGGAACACCGGGGAGCTGTTTTTT. It encodes CASSASGNTGELFF.

The rearrangement joins TRBV14 to TRBJ1-2, with 7 positions matching TRBD1. V lost 8 bases and J lost 6; bases outside the gene matches: 12. The CDR3 length is 14 residues. Germline-derived CDR1 and CDR2 are SGHDN and FVKESK. CDR3 sequence (DNA): TGTGCCAGCCGGAGAGGGGGCATATGGGATGGCTACACCTTC. Its translation is CASRRGGIWDGYTF.

The chain employs TRBV5-6 and TRBJ2-2; D remains ambiguous. The germline V gene encodes CDR1 SGHDT and CDR2 YYEEEE. V gave up 0 bases and J gave up 2 bases, with 11 bases separating them. The CDR3 contains 16 residues. The CDR3 protein is CASSLGFSRNTGELFF. The CDR3 DNA sequence: TGTGCCAGCAGCTTGGGTTTTAGCCGAAACACCGGGGAGCTGTTTTTT.

The chain has TRBV19 and TRBJ2-3, with TRBD1 as a possible D gene (5 bases). CDR1 is LNHDA, CDR2 SQIVND, per germline (reference sequence). V gave up 6 bases and J gave up 6 bases, with 10 bases separating them. The CDR3 extends over 12 amino acids. The CDR3 loop is CASRQSGDTQYF. CDR3 sequence (DNA): TGTGCCAGTAGACAATCAGGGGATACGCAGTATTTT. The whole variable domain, filled in from reference TRBV19 and TRBJ2-3, reads DGGITQSPKYLFRKEGQNVTLSCEQNLNHDAMYWYRQDPGQGLRLIYYSQIVNDFQKGDIAEGYSVSREKKESFPLTVTSAQKNPTAFYLCASRQSGDTQYFGPGTRLTVL.

The chain has TRBV4-1 and TRBJ1-4; D call uncertain. Germline V gene sequence: CDR1 MGHRA, CDR2 YSYEKL. The V end lost 1 base, the J end lost 8 bases, and 11 bases lay between the germline ends. The CDR3 spans 14 residues. CDR3 nucleotide sequence: TGCGCCAGCAGCCAAGGTCTCGCCGGAGAAAAACTGTTTTTT. The encoded protein is CASSQGLAGEKLFF.

This sequence joins TRBV19 and TRBJ1-1; 8 nucleotides line up with TRBD1. This CDR3 spans 14 amino acids. V dropped 5 bases and J dropped 1; count of bases not matched to a gene: 3. Per germline, CDR1 LNHDA and CDR2 SQIVND (reference sequence). CDR3 nucleotide sequence: TGTGCCAGTAGTCACAGGGGGGGGAACACTGAAGCTTTCTTT. This encodes CASSHRGGNTEAFF.

The chain combines TRBV27 with TRBJ1-5; 8 bases are a match to TRBD1. This CDR3 region has 14 residues. Germline V gene lookup returns CDR1 MNHEY and CDR2 SMNVEV (reference sequence). Germline trimming cut 5 bases from V and 6 bases from J; bases unmatched to any gene: 6. The DNA of the CDR3 is TGTGCCAGCAGTCGGGGACAGGTGAGTCAGCCCCAGCATTTT. Residues: CASSRGQVSQPQHF.

V gene TRBV7-2 combines with J gene TRBJ2-1, with TRBD2 matching 10 bases. Trimming cost V 0 bases and J 9 bases; bases outside gene matches: 8. Germline V CDR1 and CDR2: SGHTA, FQGNSA. The CDR3 covers 16 residues. The CDR3 loop is CASSLATSGRASEQFF. For the CDR3, the DNA is TGTGCCAGCAGCTTAGCGACCAGCGGGAGGGCCTCTGAGCAGTTCTTC.

The chain has TRBV6-5 and TRBJ1-1; unclear D gene. The CDR3 spans 12 residues. Germline CDR1 is MNHEY and CDR2 is SVGAGI. V was clipped by 3 bases and J by 7 bases, with 9 bases between them. The CDR3 nucleotides read TGTGCCAGCAGTTATTTTGCCGGTGAAGCTTTCTTT. As protein: CASSYFAGEAFF.

The V call is TRBV6-6, the J call TRBJ1-3, with D uncertain. Per the germline V gene, CDR1 is MNHNY and CDR2 is SVGAGI (reference sequence). With 2 bases removed from V and 4 bases from J, the gap between germline ends came to 6 bases. The CDR3 contains 13 residues. The CDR3 nucleotides read TGTGCCAGCAGTTACGGGTCCGGAAACACCATATATTTT. It specifies CASSYGSGNTIYF.

The rearrangement uses TRBV19 and TRBJ2-5; D uncertain. From germline, CDR1 is LNHDA and CDR2 SQIVND (reference sequence). The CDR3 has 10 residues. The CDR3: CRAAQETQYF. The CDR3 nucleotides read TGTCGTGCAGCCCAAGAGACCCAGTACTTC.

The rearrangement uses TRBV9 and TRBJ1-6; TRBD1 aligns across 10 bases. The CDR3 has 15 residues. Germline trimming cut 3 bases from V and 9 bases from J; bases unmatched to any gene: 6. Germline CDR1 and CDR2: SGDLS and YYNGEE. This CDR3 is CASSERQGAGSPLHF. CDR3 in DNA: TGTGCCAGCAGCGAAAGACAGGGGGCGGGTTCACCCCTCCACTTT.

In this sample, this clone turned up a few times. The V call is TRBV18, the J call TRBJ1-6; the D is unclear. Germline-derived CDR1 and CDR2 are KGHSH and LQKENI. This CDR3 comprises 14 residues. V lost 3 bases and J lost 7, with 10 bases in between. CDR3 in DNA: TGTGCCAGCTCACCTACGAACGACAATTCACCCCTCCACTTT. This sequence encodes CASSPTNDNSPLHF.

The genes are TRBV5-1 and TRBJ2-7; D is perhaps TRBD2 (5 bases). V was cut by 2 bases and J by 0 bases, with 9 bases left in between. CDR3 size: 14 residues. CDR1 SGHRS and CDR2 YFSETQ come from the germline V gene. CDR3: CASSFSGLSYEQYF. The CDR3 DNA follows: TGCGCCAGCAGCTTTTCCGGACTCTCCTACGAGCAGTACTTC.

The V and J genes are TRBV9 and TRBJ2-1; a weak D match, TRBD2 (5 bases). The CDR3 is 17 residues long. V lost 0 bases to trimming and J lost 6 bases, with 19 bases between them. The germline V gene has CDR1 SGDLS and CDR2 YYNGEE. The CDR3 DNA is TGTGCCAGCAGCGTAGGTATTAGTGGGAGAGGCTCCAATGAGCAGTTCTTC. Translated: CASSVGISGRGSNEQFF.

V usage is TRBV4-3 and J usage is TRBJ1-1; the match to TRBD1 covers 7 bases. Trimming at V came to 1 base and at J to 1 base, leaving 3 bases not matched to a gene. Looked up from germline, CDR1 is LGHNA and CDR2 is YSLEER. The CDR3 sequence is 15 residues long. The CDR3 bases are TGCGCCAGCAGCCAAGTCTGGACAGGGAACACTGAAGCTTTCTTT. Its protein is CASSQVWTGNTEAFF.

The CDR3 DNA reads as TGTGCCAGCAACGCGGGGGGGATTCAAGAGACCCAGTACTTC. Its translation: CASNAGGIQETQYF. This sequence joins TRBV19 and TRBJ2-5, with 9 bases aligning to TRBD2. Per the germline V gene, CDR1 is LNHDA and CDR2 is SQIVND (reference sequence). V trimming: 9 bases; J trimming: 2 bases; junction bases outside the gene matches: 7. This CDR3 has 14 amino acids.

As concerns this clone: A junction end diverges from the germline sequence, so it may reflect a read error. This sequence joins TRBV6-6 and TRBJ1-1; the D is unclear. CDR3 size: 10 residues. The V gene's germline CDR1 is MNHNY and CDR2 SVGAGI (reference sequence). This chain's CDR3 is CASSTPEAFF. In DNA form, the CDR3 reads TGTGCCAGCAGTACCCCTGAGGCTTTCTTT.

To note about this clone: A junction boundary mismatches the germline segment, possibly from a read error. The chain links TRBV10-3 to TRBJ1-2, with 7 positions matching TRBD1. The CDR3 contains 15 residues. Germline loops: CDR1 ENHRY, CDR2 SYGVKD. The DNA for the CDR3 is TGTGCCAGCAGTTACTCGGAGACAGGGACCTATGGCTACACCTTC. Translating it yields CASSYSETGTYGYTF.

V gene TRBV12-5 combines with J gene TRBJ2-1; tentatively, D is TRBD2 (6 bases). The CDR3 contains 15 residues. CDR1 and CDR2 from the germline V gene are LGHNT and FRNRAP. Trimming stripped 4 bases from V and 7 bases from J, with 17 bases between. The CDR3 DNA sequence: TGTGCTAGTGGTTCAACACCTCGACTAGTTAATGAGCAGTTCTTC. Translation: CASGSTPRLVNEQFF.

This clone was recorded only once. J is TRBJ2-2 and V is TRBV19, with 7 bases identical to TRBD2. Germline lookup yields CDR1 LNHDA and CDR2 SQIVND (reference sequence). J gave up 7 bases and V 2 bases, and 13 bases lay outside the gene matches. The CDR3 has 17 residues. The CDR3 is CASSIMASGVLDGELFF. The DNA of the CDR3 is TGTGCCAGTAGTATAATGGCTAGCGGAGTCTTAGACGGGGAGCTGTTTTTT.

This CDR3 reads CASSQVRYLNTEAFF. CDR3 bases: TGCGCCAGCAGCCAAGTTCGGTATTTGAACACTGAAGCTTTCTTT. The J gene is TRBJ1-1, the V gene TRBV4-1; no clear D gene. The CDR3 loop spans 15 amino acids. The V gene lost 1 base and the J gene lost 0 bases, with 9 bases spanning the gap. Germline V lookup: CDR1 MGHRA, CDR2 YSYEKL.

The V and J genes are TRBV19 and TRBJ2-5, with 13 nucleotides matching TRBD2. Unmatched junction bases numbered 13, after V lost 5 bases and J lost 7 bases. The V gene's germline CDR1 is LNHDA and CDR2 SQIVND (reference sequence). This CDR3 is 17 amino acids long. The CDR3 nucleotides are TGTGCCAGTAGTCGACGGACCGGGACTAGCGGGATGGTGACCCAGTACTTC. This encodes CASSRRTGTSGMVTQYF.